This TCR beta chain appears in the sequencing data of a study of blood T cell repertoires in COVID-19. Individuals drawn from around 25 US areas were roughly 18 to 89 years old. Symptom resolution, clearance, or two negative PCRs marked the recovered donors of Cohort 3. Assay: immunoSEQ multiplex PCR; the TCRdb copy retains only in-frame clones and omits some. The repertoire has fewer than 300,000 clones, about nine tenths of them found once; the top ten carry 1% to 1.3%. The J segment lost 1 base and the V segment lost 3 bases, leaving 6 bases of the junction unmatched. The CDR3 extends over 16 amino acids. The V gene's germline CDR1 is SGHTA and CDR2 FQGNSA. In this sample, this clone turned up a few times.

The chain has TRBV7-2 and TRBJ1-5, with 7 bases that match TRBD1. The TCR originated in a woman aged 25-40 years who had recovered from COVID-19. Material: PBMCs or T cells enriched from blood (not recorded which). The CDR3 nucleotides are TGTGCCAGCAGCTTGGCCCCGGGACAGAGCAATCAGCCCCAGCATTTT. Its protein is CASSLAPGQSNQPQHF.